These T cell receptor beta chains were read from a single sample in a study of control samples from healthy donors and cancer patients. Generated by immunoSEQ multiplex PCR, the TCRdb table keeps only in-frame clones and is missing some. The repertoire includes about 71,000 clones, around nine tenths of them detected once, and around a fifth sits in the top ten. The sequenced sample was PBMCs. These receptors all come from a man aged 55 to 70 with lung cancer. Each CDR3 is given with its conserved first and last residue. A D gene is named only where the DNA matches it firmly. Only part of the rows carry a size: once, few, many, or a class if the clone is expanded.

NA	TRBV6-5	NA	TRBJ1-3	CASSYSQTGNTIYF	TGTGCCAGCAGTTACTCGCAAACTGGAAACACCATATATTTT
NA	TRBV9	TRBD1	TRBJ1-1	CASSPTGVTEAFF	TGTGCCAGCAGCCCCACAGGGGTGACTGAAGCTTTCTTT
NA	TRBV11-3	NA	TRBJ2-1	CASSLRQGPHEQFF	TGTGCCAGCAGCTTACGTCAGGGCCCCCATGAGCAGTTCTTC
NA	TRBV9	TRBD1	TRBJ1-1	CASSVQGGNTEAFF	TGTGCCAGCAGCGTGCAGGGGGGGAACACTGAAGCTTTCTTT
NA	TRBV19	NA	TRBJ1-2	CASSWSQGYTF	TGTGCCAGTAGCTGGTCACAAGGCTACACCTTC
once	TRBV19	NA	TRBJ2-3	CASSIQGGDTQYF	TGTGCCAGTAGTATACAGGGAGGAGATACGCAGTATTTT
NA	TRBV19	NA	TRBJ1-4	CASSIKGEKLFF	TGTGCCAGTAGTATAAAAGGTGAAAAACTGTTTTTT
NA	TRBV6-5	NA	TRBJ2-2	CASSYSRNRGPGELFF	TGTGCCAGCAGTTACTCGCGAAACAGAGGACCCGGGGAGCTGTTTTTT
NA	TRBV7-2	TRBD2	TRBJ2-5	CASSPPGGAKETQYF	TGTGCCAGCAGCCCCCCCGGGGGGGCTAAAGAGACCCAGTACTTC
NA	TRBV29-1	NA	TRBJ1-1	CSVHERYEAFF	TGCAGCGTTCATGAGAGATATGAAGCTTTCTTT
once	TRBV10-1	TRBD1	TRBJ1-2	CASSADRGSGYTF	TGCGCCAGCAGTGCTGACAGGGGAAGTGGCTACACCTTC
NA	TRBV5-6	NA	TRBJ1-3	CASSPLFEPHSGNTLYF	TGTGCCAGCAGCCCTCTCTTTGAACCCCACTCTGGAAACACCTTATATTTT
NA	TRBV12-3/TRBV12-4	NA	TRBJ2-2	CASSPDYAGELFF	TGTGCCAGCAGTCCCGACTATGCCGGGGAGCTGTTTTTT
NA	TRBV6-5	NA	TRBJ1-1	CASRRGGLNTEAFF	TGTGCCAGCAGAAGAGGAGGGCTGAACACTGAAGCTTTCTTT
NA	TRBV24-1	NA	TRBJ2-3	CATSGTGPTDTQYF	TGTGCCACCAGTGGCACAGGCCCCACAGATACGCAGTATTTT
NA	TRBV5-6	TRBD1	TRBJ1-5	CASSRWTGQHQPQHF	TGTGCCAGCAGCCGTTGGACAGGCCAACATCAGCCCCAGCATTTT
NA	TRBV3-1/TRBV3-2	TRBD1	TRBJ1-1	CASSQLQGAHTEAFF	TGTGCCAGCAGCCAACTACAGGGGGCGCACACTGAAGCTTTCTTT
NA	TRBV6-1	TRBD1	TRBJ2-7	CASREDRASSYEQYF	TGTGCCAGCAGAGAAGACAGGGCAAGCTCCTACGAGCAGTACTTC
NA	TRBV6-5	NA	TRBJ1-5	CASSWDAYNQPQHF	TGTGCCAGCAGCTGGGACGCCTATAATCAGCCCCAGCATTTT
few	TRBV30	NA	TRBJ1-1	CAWSVNTPEAFF	TGTGCCTGGAGTGTAAACACTCCTGAAGCTTTCTTT
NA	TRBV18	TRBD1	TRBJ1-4	CASSPREGARGANEKLFF	TGTGCCAGCTCACCTCGTGAGGGGGCCCGTGGGGCTAATGAAAAACTGTTTTTT
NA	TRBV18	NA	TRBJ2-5	CASSPNHKETQYF	TGTGCCAGCTCACCGAATCACAAAGAGACCCAGTACTTC
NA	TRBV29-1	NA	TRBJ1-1	CSVGAGLRGSEAFF	TGCAGCGTTGGGGCAGGCCTAAGGGGATCTGAAGCTTTCTTT
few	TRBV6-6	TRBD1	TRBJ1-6	CASTPADRGNSPLHF	TGTGCCAGCACCCCCGCGGACAGGGGTAATTCACCCCTCCACTTT
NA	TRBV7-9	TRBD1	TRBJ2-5	CASSSNEPGQGVETQYF	TGTGCCAGCAGCTCAAATGAACCGGGACAGGGGGTCGAGACCCAGTACTTC
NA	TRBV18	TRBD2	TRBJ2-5	CASAEGLAGLKETQYF	TGTGCCAGCGCAGAGGGACTAGCGGGCCTGAAAGAGACCCAGTACTTC
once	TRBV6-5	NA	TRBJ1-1	CASSYSGAEAFF	TGTGCCAGCAGTTATTCCGGGGCTGAAGCTTTCTTT
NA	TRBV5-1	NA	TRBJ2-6	CASSWGTGANVLTF	TGCGCCAGCAGCTGGGGGACTGGGGCCAACGTCCTGACTTTC
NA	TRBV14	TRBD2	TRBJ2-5	CASSQGLAQTQYF	TGTGCCAGCAGCCAAGGACTAGCTCAGACCCAGTACTTC
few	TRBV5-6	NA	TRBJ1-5	CASSLVGQPQHF	TGTGCCAGCAGCTTGGTAGGACAGCCCCAGCATTTT
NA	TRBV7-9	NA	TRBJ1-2	CASSGRGVGIPNYGYTF	TGTGCCAGCAGCGGTAGAGGGGTCGGGATCCCTAACTATGGCTACACCTTC
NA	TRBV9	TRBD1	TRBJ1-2	CASSVVPGQMAGYTF	TGTGCCAGCAGCGTAGTACCGGGACAGATGGCTGGCTACACCTTC
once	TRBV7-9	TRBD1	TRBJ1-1	CASSRGTGGLTEAFF	TGTGCCAGCAGCCGAGGGACAGGGGGTCTTACTGAAGCTTTCTTT
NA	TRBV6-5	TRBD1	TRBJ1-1	CASSQPGQANTEAFF	TGTGCCAGCAGTCAGCCGGGACAGGCGAACACTGAAGCTTTCTTT
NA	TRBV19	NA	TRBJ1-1	CASSPGLIVASMNTEAFF	TGTGCCAGTAGTCCGGGACTCATCGTTGCTTCAATGAACACTGAAGCTTTCTTT
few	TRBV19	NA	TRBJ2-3	CASSIGSSADTQYF	TGTGCCAGTAGTATAGGCAGTTCAGCAGATACGCAGTATTTT
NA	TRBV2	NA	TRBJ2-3	CATNLQGTPSTDTQYF	TGTGCCACCAATCTGCAGGGGACCCCTAGCACAGATACGCAGTATTTT
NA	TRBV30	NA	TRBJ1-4	CAWSVGWVAGATNEKLFF	TGTGCCTGGAGTGTAGGATGGGTGGCGGGAGCAACTAATGAAAAACTGTTTTTT
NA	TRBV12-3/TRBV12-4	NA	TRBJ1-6	CASKGQTNSPLHF	TGTGCCAGCAAAGGACAGACAAATTCACCCCTCCACTTT
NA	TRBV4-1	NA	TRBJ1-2	CASSQAYLTGYGYTF	TGCGCCAGCAGCCAAGCATATTTGACAGGCTATGGCTACACCTTC
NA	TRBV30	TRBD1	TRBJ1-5	CAWSNRGFVDQPQHF	TGTGCCTGGAGCAACAGGGGGTTCGTAGATCAGCCCCAGCATTTT
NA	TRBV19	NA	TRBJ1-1	CASSPGNTEAFF	TGTGCCAGTAGTCCCGGCAACACTGAAGCTTTCTTT
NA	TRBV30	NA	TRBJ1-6	CAWSARGVQSSSYNSPLHF	TGTGCCTGGAGTGCTCGTGGGGTCCAATCGAGCTCCTATAATTCACCCCTCCACTTT
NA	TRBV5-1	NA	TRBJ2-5	CASSLEETQYF	TGCGCCAGCAGCTTGGAAGAGACCCAGTACTTC
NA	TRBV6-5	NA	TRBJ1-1	CASKDTLRQNTEAFF	TGTGCCTCCAAGGATACCCTTCGTCAGAACACTGAAGCTTTCTTT
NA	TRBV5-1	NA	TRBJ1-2	CASIFSPGADGYTF	TGCGCCAGCATCTTTTCCCCAGGGGCGGATGGCTACACCTTC
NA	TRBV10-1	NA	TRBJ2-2	CGTQRGTGELFF	TGCGGAACACAACGGGGGACCGGGGAGCTGTTTTTT
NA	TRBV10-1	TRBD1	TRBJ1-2	CASSGGTGSNYGYTF	TGCGCCAGCAGTGGCGGGACAGGGTCGAACTATGGCTACACCTTC
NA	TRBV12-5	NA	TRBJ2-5	CASGLPPFQETQYF	TGTGCTAGTGGTTTACCGCCTTTCCAAGAGACCCAGTACTTC